The sample holds one count of the clone carrying this T cell receptor beta chain. The data originate from a study of blood T cell repertoires in COVID-19. Profiled with immunoSEQ multiplex PCR; TCRdb holds only in-frame clones, not every one. The sample holds 120,000 to 150,000 clones, approximately 80% seen once. Input material: peripheral blood. The sequence derives from a human donor with acute or convalescent COVID-19. The donor label of this sample is uncertain.

This chain's CDR3 is CASSLDRGVARDTQYF. The CDR3 region has the DNA TGTGCCAGCAGCTTAGATCGGGGGGTGGCACGGGATACGCAGTATTTT. V gene TRBV11-2 combines with J gene TRBJ2-3, with 7 bases fitting TRBD2. The trim removed 0 bases at V and 6 bases at J, leaving 9 bases unmatched. The germline CDR1 and CDR2 sequences are SGHAT and FQNNGV. The CDR3 extends over 16 amino acids.